This T cell receptor beta chain was observed in a study of beta chain features in type 1 diabetes. To note about this clone: Its antigen is still unknown.

Per donor, one heparinised blood draw averaged about 116 mL. Isolated RNA was reverse transcribed in full, so expressed TCRB transcripts were sequenced. Measured with immunoSEQ multiplex PCR; TCRdb has only the in-frame clones, and not every one. The sample holds under 300,000 clones, roughly 22% seen once. Study observations and caveats: TCRB CDR3s were moderately but significantly shorter in Type 1 diabetes patients in all four CD4+ subsets. PCR might favor shorter templates, but any such skew would affect patients and controls equally. For type 1 diabetes patients, VDJ junctions showed fewer insertions and more deletions.

The CDR3 is made up of 14 amino acids. V lost 8 bases to trimming and J lost 2 bases; unmatched junction nucleotides: 6. Per the germline V gene, CDR1 is LNHDA and CDR2 is SQIVND (reference sequence). The sample was naive CD4+ T cells from blood. This chain links TRBV19 with TRBJ2-3; the match to TRBD1 covers 8 bases. The receptor was derived from a woman aged 40 to 55 with type 1 diabetes. CDR3 nucleotide sequence: TGTGCCAGTGATATGGGACAGGTCACAGATACGCAGTATTTT. It codes for CASDMGQVTDTQYF.